Below, 28 T cell receptor beta chains from the same sample are listed, as sequenced in a study of blood T cell repertoires in COVID-19. Assay: immunoSEQ multiplex PCR; the TCRdb copy retains only in-frame clones and omits some. The data hold about 210,000 clones, with more than 85% observed a single time. Sample: peripheral blood. These receptors were taken from a man between 40 and 49 years old with acute or convalescent COVID-19.

This chain uses TRBV27 with TRBJ1-2; 10 bases align to TRBD1. J gave up 7 bases and V 7 bases, and 6 bases lay outside the gene matches. CDR1 MNHEY and CDR2 SMNVEV come from the germline V gene (reference sequence). The CDR3 is 13 amino acids. The CDR3 region has the DNA TGTGCCAGCAAGATGACAGGGGGCCCTGGCTACACCTTC. It yields the protein CASKMTGGPGYTF.

CDR3 region: CASSQGQSSGEPQHF. The CDR3 coding sequence is TGCGCCAGCAGCCAAGGGCAGAGTTCTGGAGAGCCCCAGCATTTT. The gene calls are TRBV4-1 and TRBJ1-5; D remains ambiguous. V was trimmed by 1 base and J by 8 bases, leaving 15 bases between them. The germline gives CDR1 MGHRA, CDR2 YSYEKL. The CDR3 totals 15 residues.

V usage is TRBV7-9 and J usage is TRBJ1-3; tentatively, D is TRBD1 (5 bases). Germline assignment: CDR1 SEHNR and CDR2 FQNEAQ (reference sequence). The V end lost 5 bases, the J end lost 4 bases, and 15 bases lay between the germline ends. CDR3 length: 15 amino acids. Written as DNA, the CDR3 is TGTGCCAGCAGCCTCGCCCGACAGCGCGGAAACACCATATATTTT. It translates to CASSLARQRGNTIYF.

The CDR3 DNA reads TGTGCCAGCAGTTTACAGACAGGGGGCAATCAGCCCCAGCATTTT. Protein sequence: CASSLQTGGNQPQHF. The chain joins TRBV27 to TRBJ1-5, with 8 nucleotides matching TRBD1. Germline V gives CDR1 MNHEY, CDR2 SMNVEV (reference sequence). This CDR3 has 15 residues. V was pared by 2 bases and J by 2 bases, with 2 bases of the junction left unmatched.

The genes are TRBV18 and TRBJ1-1; a weak D match, TRBD1 (5 bases). Germline V lookup: CDR1 KGHSH, CDR2 LQKENI. The length of the CDR3 is 15 residues. Trimming removed 4 bases from V and 1 base from J, with 13 bases in between. In DNA form, the CDR3 reads TGTGCCAGCTCACAGGACACTTCGGGGAACACTGAAGCTTTCTTT. Its translation is CASSQDTSGNTEAFF. The variable domain in full, completed from reference TRBV18 and TRBJ1-1, reads NAGVMQNPRHLVRRRGQEARLRCSPMKGHSHVYWYRQLPEEGLKFMVYLQKENIIDESGMPKERFSAEFPKEGPSILRIQQVVRGDSAAYFCASSQDTSGNTEAFFGQGTRLTVV.

The chain has TRBV5-1 and TRBJ2-5; 9 nucleotides match TRBD1. This CDR3 spans 17 amino acids. Germline-derived CDR1 and CDR2 are SGHRS and YFSETQ. With V trimmed by 1 base and J by 4 bases, 11 bases remained unmatched. CDR3 sequence: CASSLTGTGIEGETQYF. The CDR3 DNA follows: TGCGCCAGCAGCTTGACCGGGACAGGGATCGAGGGAGAGACCCAGTACTTC.

The rearrangement links TRBV5-8 to TRBJ2-6; the match to TRBD2 covers 7 bases. Per the germline V gene, CDR1 is SGHTS and CDR2 is YDEGEE. J was trimmed by 1 base and V by 0 bases; bases with no gene match: 1. This CDR3 is 16 amino acids long. The CDR3 is CASSLAGGSGANVLTF. In DNA, the CDR3 is TGTGCCAGCAGCTTGGCCGGGGGGTCTGGGGCCAACGTCCTGACTTTC.

This clone was found once. This rearrangement joins TRBV6-1 to TRBJ2-7; the D is unclear. Germline CDR1 reads MNHNS; CDR2 reads SASEGT. The CDR3 is 13 residues long. Trimming pared 2 bases from V and 5 bases from J, leaving 10 bases between. CDR3 sequence (DNA): TGTGCCAGCAGTGAACCCGGGTGGGACGAGCAGTACTTC. Its translation: CASSEPGWDEQYF.

The CDR3 is CASSLSTQETQYF. CDR3 nucleotides: TGTGCCAGTAGTTTATCCACACAAGAGACCCAGTACTTC. This chain joins TRBV19 and TRBJ2-5; no clear D gene. This CDR3 contains 13 residues. CDR1 is LNHDA, CDR2 SQIVND, per germline (reference sequence). The V end was cut by 5 bases, the J end by 2 bases, with 9 bases between.

This chain joins TRBV7-2 and TRBJ1-4; 9 nucleotides match TRBD1. V trimming: 4 bases; J trimming: 8 bases; junction bases outside the gene matches: 11. Germline CDR1 and CDR2: SGHTA and FQGNSA. The CDR3 runs to 16 residues. The CDR3 spells CASSSIPGQGREKLFF. The CDR3 DNA is TGTGCCAGCAGCTCTATCCCGGGACAGGGTAGGGAAAAACTGTTTTTT.

The V call is TRBV4-1, the J call TRBJ2-7, with 11 bases lining up with TRBD2. J gave up 3 bases and V 8 bases, and 6 bases lay outside the gene matches. This CDR3 has 14 residues. CDR1 and CDR2 (germline): MGHRA, YSYEKL. The CDR3 nucleotides read TGCGCCAGCGGACCGGGACTAGCGGACTACGAGCAGTACTTC. Its translation: CASGPGLADYEQYF.

This chain links TRBV14 with TRBJ1-6; D perhaps matches TRBD1 (5 bases). Germline V CDR1 and CDR2: SGHDN, FVKESK. The CDR3 extends over 16 amino acids. Deletions cut 4 bases from V and 6 bases from J, with 16 bases between. The CDR3 reads CASSRFLPQGNSPLHF. DNA for the CDR3: TGTGCCAGCAGCCGATTCCTCCCTCAGGGTAATTCACCCCTCCACTTT.

This clone was counted only a few times. The CDR3 sequence: CASSPRWGRVNSNQPQHF. CDR3 sequence (DNA): TGTGCCAGCAGTCCCCGGTGGGGGCGCGTTAATAGCAATCAGCCCCAGCATTTT. The chain joins TRBV27 to TRBJ1-5; the D gene is possibly TRBD1 (6 bases). Germline V CDR1 and CDR2: MNHEY, SMNVEV (reference sequence). CDR3 length equals 18 residues. The V gene lost 5 bases and the J gene lost 0 bases, with 20 bases spanning the gap.

The chain couples TRBV14 to TRBJ2-7; the match to TRBD1 covers 12 bases. The length of the CDR3 is 15 residues. In germline, CDR1 is SGHDN, CDR2 FVKESK. V lost 4 bases to trimming and J lost 7 bases; unmatched junction nucleotides: 8. The CDR3 region is CASSLWGQGAREQYF. The CDR3 DNA follows: TGTGCCAGCAGCCTATGGGGACAGGGGGCCAGAGAGCAGTACTTC.

This clone was counted once. The J gene is TRBJ1-1, the V gene TRBV19; unclear D gene. The CDR3 spans 12 residues. V lost 1 base and J 8 bases, leaving 8 bases between the germline ends. Germline values: CDR1 LNHDA, CDR2 SQIVND (reference sequence). The CDR3 here is CASSIGFEEAFF. The CDR3 DNA reads as TGTGCCAGTAGTATAGGGTTTGAGGAAGCTTTCTTT.

This chain uses TRBV28 with TRBJ2-7, with TRBD2 matching 13 bases. Germline CDR1 MDHEN, CDR2 SYDVKM. With V trimmed by 1 base and J by 4 bases, 13 bases remained unmatched. This CDR3 contains 19 residues. CDR3 DNA sequence: TGTGCCAGCAGTTTATATCGGACTAGCGGGAGCATGAGGGGTTACGAGCAGTACTTC. This sequence encodes CASSLYRTSGSMRGYEQYF.

J is TRBJ1-5 and V is TRBV6-4; D not resolved. The CDR3 loop spans 14 amino acids. CDR1 MRHNA and CDR2 SNTAGT come from the germline V gene. V was shortened by 6 bases and J by 3 bases, with 12 bases between the two germline ends. The CDR3 coding sequence is TGTGCCAGCAGCCCAAGCAGGTCCAATCAGCCCCAGCATTTT. Translated: CASSPSRSNQPQHF.

This chain connects TRBV4-1 to TRBJ2-1; the match to TRBD2 covers 7 bases. J lost 2 bases, V lost 4 bases, and 2 bases had no gene match. Germline V gene data show CDR1 as MGHRA and CDR2 as YSYEKL. There are 14 residues in the CDR3. The CDR3 loop reads CASSPGGTYNEQFF. The CDR3 coding sequence is TGCGCCAGCAGCCCGGGGGGAACCTACAATGAGCAGTTCTTC.

The chain is built from TRBV27 and TRBJ1-1, with D perhaps TRBD1 (5 bases). CDR1 is MNHEY and CDR2 is SMNVEV in the germline V gene (reference sequence). V gave up 4 bases and J gave up 4 bases, with 13 bases separating them. The CDR3 consists of 14 residues. The CDR3 is CASSSAGLSTEAFF. The CDR3 DNA sequence: TGTGCCAGCAGTTCTGCAGGGCTGAGCACTGAAGCTTTCTTT.

The chain recombines TRBV30 with TRBJ1-3; TRBD1 matches 8 bases. The V segment lost 0 bases and the J segment 8 bases; nucleotides outside the gene matches: 6. This CDR3 contains 14 residues. Germline CDR1 is GTSNPN and CDR2 is SVGIG (reference sequence). The CDR3, as DNA: TGTGCCTGGAGTGTACTTGGACAGGGAGACACCATATATTTT. Translating gives CAWSVLGQGDTIYF.

This chain links TRBV5-1 with TRBJ2-2; no reliable D call. The CDR3 consists of 16 residues. The germline V gene encodes CDR1 SGHRS and CDR2 YFSETQ. The ends were cut back, 0 bases at V and 1 base at J, with 10 bases in the middle. CDR3: CASSLGSSMNTGELFF. CDR3 sequence (DNA): TGCGCCAGCAGCTTGGGGTCCAGTATGAACACCGGGGAGCTGTTTTTT.

The chain uses TRBV3-1 (or the pseudogene TRBV3-2) and TRBJ2-1; 7 bases are shared with TRBD2. Germline assignment: CDR1 LGHDT and CDR2 YNNKEL (reference sequence). Trimming at V came to 0 bases and at J to 7 bases, leaving 9 bases not matched to a gene. The CDR3 has 16 residues. Here the CDR3 reads CASSQEGPKLANEQFF. The CDR3 DNA reads TGTGCCAGCAGCCAAGAAGGTCCCAAACTAGCGAATGAGCAGTTCTTC.

Written as DNA, the CDR3 is TGTGCCAGCAGCACACAAGGGGCGTTAAGTGAGCTGTTTTTT. This sequence encodes CASSTQGALSELFF. The chain uses TRBV11-3 and TRBJ2-2, with D possibly being TRBD1 (5 bases). The CDR3 loop spans 14 amino acids. Looked up from germline, CDR1 is SGHNT and CDR2 is YENEEA. V was pared by 5 bases and J by 11 bases, with 18 bases between.

The chain combines TRBV14 with TRBJ2-3; D is perhaps TRBD1 (6 bases). Per germline, CDR1 SGHDN and CDR2 FVKESK. The germline V and J ends were trimmed by 4 bases and 10 bases, with 15 bases remaining between them. This CDR3 region has 13 residues. CDR3 protein: CASSLTGQSPQYF. Written as DNA, the CDR3 is TGTGCCAGCAGCCTCACCGGACAGTCTCCGCAGTATTTT.

The gene calls are TRBV5-4 and TRBJ2-2; TRBD1 is a possible D gene (6 bases). CDR3 length: 14 residues. V lost 0 bases and J 4 bases, leaving 7 bases between the germline ends. The germline gives CDR1 SGHNT, CDR2 YYREEE (reference sequence). The CDR3: CASSLATGTGELFF. DNA for the CDR3: TGTGCCAGCAGCTTGGCGACAGGCACCGGGGAGCTGTTTTTT.

The chain joins TRBV13 to TRBJ2-3; TRBD2 agrees at 14 bases. The CDR3 loop spans 17 amino acids. Looked up from germline, CDR1 is PRHDT and CDR2 is FYEKMQ (reference sequence). Germline trimming cut 5 bases from V and 3 bases from J; bases unmatched to any gene: 7. The CDR3 nucleotides read TGTGCCAGCAGCCTCAGACTAGCGGGAGGGCCAACAGATACGCAGTATTTT. Translation gives CASSLRLAGGPTDTQYF.

The chain carries TRBV6-5 and TRBJ1-1; the D is unclear. This CDR3 has 13 amino acids. The V end was cut by 6 bases, the J end by 1 base, with 9 bases between. The germline gives CDR1 MNHEY, CDR2 SVGAGI. The CDR3 DNA sequence: TGTGCCAGCAGCCGGAACAGGAACACTGAAGCTTTCTTT. It encodes CASSRNRNTEAFF.

The chain is built from TRBV10-1 and TRBJ2-3, with a tentative D call TRBD1 (7 bases). Trimming took off 7 bases at V and 3 bases at J, with 20 bases between the two ends. The CDR3 consists of 16 residues. Germline V lookup: CDR1 WNHNN, CDR2 SYGVQD (reference sequence). The CDR3 DNA sequence: TGCGCCAGCATACCAAAACCGGAGGGGGCAACAGATACGCAGTATTTT. Its protein product is CASIPKPEGATDTQYF.